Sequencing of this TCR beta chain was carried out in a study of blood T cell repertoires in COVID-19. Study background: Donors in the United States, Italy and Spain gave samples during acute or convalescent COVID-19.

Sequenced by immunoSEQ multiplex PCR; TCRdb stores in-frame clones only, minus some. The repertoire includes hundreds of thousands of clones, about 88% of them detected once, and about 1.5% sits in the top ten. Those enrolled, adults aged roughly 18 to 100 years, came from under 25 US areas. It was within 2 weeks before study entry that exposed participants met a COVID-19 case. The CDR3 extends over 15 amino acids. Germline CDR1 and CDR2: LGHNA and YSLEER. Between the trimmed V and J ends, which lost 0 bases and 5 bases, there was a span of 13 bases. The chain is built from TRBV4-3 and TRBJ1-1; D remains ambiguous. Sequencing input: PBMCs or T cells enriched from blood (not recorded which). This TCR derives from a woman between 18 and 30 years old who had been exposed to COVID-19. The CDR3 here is CASSQEIGRGTEAFF. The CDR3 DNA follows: TGCGCCAGCAGCCAAGAGATAGGGAGAGGGACTGAAGCTTTCTTT.